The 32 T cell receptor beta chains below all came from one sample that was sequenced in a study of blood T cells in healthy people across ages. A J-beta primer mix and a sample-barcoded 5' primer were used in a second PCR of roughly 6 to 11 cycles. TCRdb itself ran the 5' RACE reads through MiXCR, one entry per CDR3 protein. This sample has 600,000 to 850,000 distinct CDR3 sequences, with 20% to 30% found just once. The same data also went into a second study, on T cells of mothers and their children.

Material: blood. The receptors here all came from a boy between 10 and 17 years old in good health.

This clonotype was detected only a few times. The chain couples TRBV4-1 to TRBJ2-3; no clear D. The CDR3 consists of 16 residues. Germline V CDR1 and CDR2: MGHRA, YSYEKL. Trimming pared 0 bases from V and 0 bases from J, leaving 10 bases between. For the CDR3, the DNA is TGCGCCAGCAGCCAAGACCCAGCGCCGAGCACAGATACGCAGTATTTT. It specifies CASSQDPAPSTDTQYF.

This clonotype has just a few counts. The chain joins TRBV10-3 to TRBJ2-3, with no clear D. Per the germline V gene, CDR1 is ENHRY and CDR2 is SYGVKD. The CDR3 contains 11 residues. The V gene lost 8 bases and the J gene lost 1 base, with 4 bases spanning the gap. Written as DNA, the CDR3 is TGTGCCATCGAGGGCACAGATACGCAGTATTTT. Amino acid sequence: CAIEGTDTQYF.

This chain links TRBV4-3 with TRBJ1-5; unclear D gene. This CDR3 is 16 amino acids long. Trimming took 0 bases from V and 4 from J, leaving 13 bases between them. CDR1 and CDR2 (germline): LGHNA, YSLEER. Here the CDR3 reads CASSQDLWQPNQPQHF. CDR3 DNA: TGCGCCAGCAGCCAAGATTTGTGGCAGCCTAATCAGCCCCAGCATTTT.

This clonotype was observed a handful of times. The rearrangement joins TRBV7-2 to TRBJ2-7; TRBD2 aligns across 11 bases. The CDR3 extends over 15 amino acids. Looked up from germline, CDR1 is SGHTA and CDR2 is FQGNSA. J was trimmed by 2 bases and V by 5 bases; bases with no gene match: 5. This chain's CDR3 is CASSPRLAGTYEQYF. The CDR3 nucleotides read TGTGCCAGCAGCCCCCGACTAGCGGGAACCTACGAGCAGTACTTC.

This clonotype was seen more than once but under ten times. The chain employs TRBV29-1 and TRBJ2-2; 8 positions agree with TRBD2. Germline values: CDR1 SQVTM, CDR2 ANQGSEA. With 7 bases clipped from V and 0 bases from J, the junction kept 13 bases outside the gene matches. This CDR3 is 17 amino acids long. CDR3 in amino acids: CSAQGVAGRSNTGELFF. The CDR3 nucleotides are TGCAGCGCCCAAGGGGTAGCGGGACGCTCGAACACCGGGGAGCTGTTTTTT.

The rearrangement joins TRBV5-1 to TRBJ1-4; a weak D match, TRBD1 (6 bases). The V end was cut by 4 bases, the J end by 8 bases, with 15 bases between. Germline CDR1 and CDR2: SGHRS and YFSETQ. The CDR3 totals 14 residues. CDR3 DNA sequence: TGCGCCAGCAGCCTACGACAGGCCTCGGAAAAACTGTTTTTT. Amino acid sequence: CASSLRQASEKLFF.

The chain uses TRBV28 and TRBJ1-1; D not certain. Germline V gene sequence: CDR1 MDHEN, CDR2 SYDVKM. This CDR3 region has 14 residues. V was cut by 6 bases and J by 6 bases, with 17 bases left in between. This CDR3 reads CASSLTRVMSEAFF. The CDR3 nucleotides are TGTGCCAGCAGCCTGACAAGGGTGATGTCTGAAGCTTTCTTT.

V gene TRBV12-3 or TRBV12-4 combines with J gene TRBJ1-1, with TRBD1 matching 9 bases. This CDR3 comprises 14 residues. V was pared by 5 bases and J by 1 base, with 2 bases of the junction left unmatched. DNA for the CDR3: TGTGCCAGCAGTAAGGGACAGGGGAACACTGAAGCTTTCTTT. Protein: CASSKGQGNTEAFF.

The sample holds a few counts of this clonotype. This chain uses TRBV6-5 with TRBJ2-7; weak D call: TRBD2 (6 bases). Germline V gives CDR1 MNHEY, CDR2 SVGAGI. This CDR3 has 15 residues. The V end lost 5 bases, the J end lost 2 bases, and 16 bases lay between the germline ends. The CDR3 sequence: CASSPLGGETYEQYF. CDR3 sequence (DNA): TGTGCCAGCAGTCCCTTGGGCGGGGAAACCTACGAGCAGTACTTC.

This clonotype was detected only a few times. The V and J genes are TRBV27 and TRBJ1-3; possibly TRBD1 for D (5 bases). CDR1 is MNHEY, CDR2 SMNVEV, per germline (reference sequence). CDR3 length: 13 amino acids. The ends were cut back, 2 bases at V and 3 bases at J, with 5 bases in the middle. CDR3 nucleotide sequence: TGTGCCAGCAGTTTAAGGGGTGGAAACACCATATATTTT. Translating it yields CASSLRGGNTIYF.

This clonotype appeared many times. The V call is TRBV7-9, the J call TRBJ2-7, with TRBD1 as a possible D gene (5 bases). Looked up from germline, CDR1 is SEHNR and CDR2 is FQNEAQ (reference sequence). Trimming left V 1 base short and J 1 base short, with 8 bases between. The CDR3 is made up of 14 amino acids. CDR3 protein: CASSLGRTSYEQYF. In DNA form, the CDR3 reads TGTGCCAGCAGCTTAGGTCGGACATCCTACGAGCAGTACTTC.

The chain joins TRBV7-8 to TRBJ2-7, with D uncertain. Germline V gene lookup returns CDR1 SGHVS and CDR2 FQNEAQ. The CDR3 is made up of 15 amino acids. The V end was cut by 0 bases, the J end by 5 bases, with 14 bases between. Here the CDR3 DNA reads TGTGCCAGCAGCTTAGCGTCTCTGGTTTCGAACGAGCAGTACTTC. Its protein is CASSLASLVSNEQYF.

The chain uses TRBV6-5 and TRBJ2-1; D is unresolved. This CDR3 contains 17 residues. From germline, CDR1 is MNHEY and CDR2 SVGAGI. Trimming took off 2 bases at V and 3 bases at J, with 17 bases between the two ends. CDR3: CASSYTRELTNYNEQFF. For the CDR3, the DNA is TGTGCCAGCAGTTACACAAGGGAACTAACCAACTACAATGAGCAGTTCTTC.

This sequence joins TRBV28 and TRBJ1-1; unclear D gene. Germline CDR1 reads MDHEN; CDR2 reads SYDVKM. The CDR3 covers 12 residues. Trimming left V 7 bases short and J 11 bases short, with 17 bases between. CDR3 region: CASTTEGPVAFF. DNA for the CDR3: TGTGCCAGCACTACTGAAGGTCCCGTGGCTTTCTTT.

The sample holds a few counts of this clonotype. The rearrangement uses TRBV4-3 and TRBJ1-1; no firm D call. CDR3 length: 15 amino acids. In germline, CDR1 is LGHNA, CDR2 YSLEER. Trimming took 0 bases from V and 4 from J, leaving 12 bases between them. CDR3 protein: CASSQDQEAGTEAFF. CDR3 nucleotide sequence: TGCGCCAGCAGCCAAGATCAGGAAGCCGGCACTGAAGCTTTCTTT.

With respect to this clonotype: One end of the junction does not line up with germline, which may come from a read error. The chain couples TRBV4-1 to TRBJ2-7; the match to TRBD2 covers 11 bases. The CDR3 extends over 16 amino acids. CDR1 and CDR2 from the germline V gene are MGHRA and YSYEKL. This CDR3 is CASSQGLAGIAYERYF. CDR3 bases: TGCGCCAGCAGCCAAGGACTAGCGGGAATAGCCTACGAGCGGTACTTC.

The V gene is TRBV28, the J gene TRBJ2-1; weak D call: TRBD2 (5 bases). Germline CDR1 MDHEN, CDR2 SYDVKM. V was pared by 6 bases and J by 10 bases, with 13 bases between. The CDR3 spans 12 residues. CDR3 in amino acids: CASSWLGREQFF. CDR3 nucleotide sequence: TGTGCCAGCAGCTGGCTAGGGAGAGAGCAGTTCTTC.

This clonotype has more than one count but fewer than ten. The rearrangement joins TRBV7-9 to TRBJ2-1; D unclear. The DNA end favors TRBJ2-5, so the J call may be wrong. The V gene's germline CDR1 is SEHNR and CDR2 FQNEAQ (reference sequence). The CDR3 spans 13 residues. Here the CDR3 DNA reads TGTGCCAGCAGCTTAACCCTCTCGGAGACCCAGTACTTC. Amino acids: CASSLTLSETQYF.

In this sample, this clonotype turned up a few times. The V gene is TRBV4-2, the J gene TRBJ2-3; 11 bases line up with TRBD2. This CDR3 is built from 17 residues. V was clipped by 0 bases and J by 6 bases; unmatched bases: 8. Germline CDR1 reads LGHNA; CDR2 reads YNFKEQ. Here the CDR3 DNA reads TGTGCCAGCAGCCAAGACCAACTAGCGGGGGCCCGGGATACGCAGTATTTT. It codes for CASSQDQLAGARDTQYF.

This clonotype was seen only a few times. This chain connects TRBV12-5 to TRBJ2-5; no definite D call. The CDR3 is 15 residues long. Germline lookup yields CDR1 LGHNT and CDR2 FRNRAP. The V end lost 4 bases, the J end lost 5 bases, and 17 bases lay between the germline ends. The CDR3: CASGSHQTPAETQYF. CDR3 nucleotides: TGTGCTAGTGGTTCCCACCAGACGCCGGCGGAGACCCAGTACTTC. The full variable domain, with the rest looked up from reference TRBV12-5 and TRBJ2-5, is DARVTQTPRHKVTEMGQEVTMRCQPILGHNTVFWYRQTMMQGLELLAYFRNRAPLDDSGMPKDRFSAEMPDATLATLKIQPSEPRDSAVYFCASGSHQTPAETQYFGPGTRLLVL.

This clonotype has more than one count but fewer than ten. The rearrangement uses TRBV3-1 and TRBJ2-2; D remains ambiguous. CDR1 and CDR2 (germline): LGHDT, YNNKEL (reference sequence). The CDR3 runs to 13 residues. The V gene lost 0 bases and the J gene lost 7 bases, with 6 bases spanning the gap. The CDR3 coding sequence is TGTGCCAGCAGCCAAGAGCTTGTCGGGGAGCTGTTTTTT. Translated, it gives CASSQELVGELFF.

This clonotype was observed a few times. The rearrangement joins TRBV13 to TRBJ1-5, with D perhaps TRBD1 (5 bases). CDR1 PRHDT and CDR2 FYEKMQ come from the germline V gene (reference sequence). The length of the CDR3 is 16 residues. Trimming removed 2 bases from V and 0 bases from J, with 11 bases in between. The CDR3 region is CASSLRGADSNQPQHF. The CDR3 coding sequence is TGTGCCAGCAGCTTACGAGGGGCTGATAGCAATCAGCCCCAGCATTTT.

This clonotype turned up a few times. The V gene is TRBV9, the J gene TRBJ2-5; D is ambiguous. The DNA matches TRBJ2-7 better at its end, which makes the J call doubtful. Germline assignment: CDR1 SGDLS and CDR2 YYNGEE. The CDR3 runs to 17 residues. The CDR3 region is CASSVGPDQALRDEQYF. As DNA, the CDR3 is TGTGCCAGCAGCGTAGGACCAGACCAGGCGCTTCGGGACGAGCAGTACTTC.

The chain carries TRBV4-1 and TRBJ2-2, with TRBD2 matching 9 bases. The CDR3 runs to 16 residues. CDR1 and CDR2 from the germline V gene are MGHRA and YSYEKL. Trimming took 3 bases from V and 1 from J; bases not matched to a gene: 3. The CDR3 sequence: CASSHGTSLNTGELFF. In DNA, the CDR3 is TGCGCCAGCAGCCACGGGACTAGCCTGAACACCGGGGAGCTGTTTTTT.

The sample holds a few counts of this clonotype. The CDR3 sequence is CASSLGRGGGEKLFF. As DNA, the CDR3 is TGTGCCAGCAGTTTAGGTCGGGGAGGGGGCGAAAAACTGTTTTTT. The chain carries TRBV12-3 or TRBV12-4 and TRBJ1-4; 7 nucleotides line up with TRBD1. This CDR3 contains 15 residues. V shed 1 base, J shed 8 bases, and the junction held 7 bases outside the gene matches.

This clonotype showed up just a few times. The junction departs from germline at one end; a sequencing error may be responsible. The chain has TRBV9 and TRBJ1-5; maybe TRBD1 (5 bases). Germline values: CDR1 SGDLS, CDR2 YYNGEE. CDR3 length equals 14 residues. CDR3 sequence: CASSVGTFNQPQHF. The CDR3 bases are TGTGCCAGTAGCGTCGGGACCTTTAATCAGCCCCAGCATTTT.

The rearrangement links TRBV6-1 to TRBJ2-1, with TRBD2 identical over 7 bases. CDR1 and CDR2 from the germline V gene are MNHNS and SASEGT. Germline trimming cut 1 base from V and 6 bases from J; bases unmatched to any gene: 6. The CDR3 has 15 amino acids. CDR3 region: CASSEGAGEVNEQFF. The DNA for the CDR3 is TGTGCCAGCAGTGAAGGGGCGGGAGAGGTCAATGAGCAGTTCTTC.

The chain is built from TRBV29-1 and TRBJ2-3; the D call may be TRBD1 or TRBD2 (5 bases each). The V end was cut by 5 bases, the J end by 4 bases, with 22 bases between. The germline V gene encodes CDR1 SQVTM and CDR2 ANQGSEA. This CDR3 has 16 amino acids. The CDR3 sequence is CSVPLFEGRVADTQYF. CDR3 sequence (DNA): TGCAGCGTTCCCCTATTCGAGGGGCGAGTTGCAGATACGCAGTATTTT.

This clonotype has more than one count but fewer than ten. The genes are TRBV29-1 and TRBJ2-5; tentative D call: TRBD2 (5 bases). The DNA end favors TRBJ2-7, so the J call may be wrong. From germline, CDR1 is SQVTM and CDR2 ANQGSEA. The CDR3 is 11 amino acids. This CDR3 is CSGRASYEQYF. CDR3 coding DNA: TGCAGCGGGCGGGCTTCCTACGAGCAGTACTTC.

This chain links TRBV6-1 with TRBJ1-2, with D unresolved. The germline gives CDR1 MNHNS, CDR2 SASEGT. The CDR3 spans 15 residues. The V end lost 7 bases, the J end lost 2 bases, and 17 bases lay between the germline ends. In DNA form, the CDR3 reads TGTGCCAGCAATGAGGTCCCCTCTTGGAACTATGGCTACACCTTC. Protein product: CASNEVPSWNYGYTF.

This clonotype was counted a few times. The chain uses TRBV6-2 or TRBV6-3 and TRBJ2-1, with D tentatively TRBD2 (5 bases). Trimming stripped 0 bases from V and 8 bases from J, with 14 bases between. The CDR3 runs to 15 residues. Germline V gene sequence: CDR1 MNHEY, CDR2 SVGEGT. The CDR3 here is CASSYSIKTGDEQFF. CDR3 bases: TGTGCCAGCAGTTACTCGATAAAGACCGGGGATGAGCAGTTCTTC.

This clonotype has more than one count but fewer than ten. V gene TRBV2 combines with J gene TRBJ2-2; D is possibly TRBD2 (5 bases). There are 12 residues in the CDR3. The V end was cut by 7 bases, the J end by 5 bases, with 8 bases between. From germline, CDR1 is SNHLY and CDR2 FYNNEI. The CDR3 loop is CASTAGTGELFF. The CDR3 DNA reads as TGTGCCAGCACCGCGGGTACCGGGGAGCTGTTTTTT.